One sample yielded the 14 T cell receptor beta chains listed below, sequenced in a study of T cells after yellow fever vaccination. Using its own MiXCR run on the 5' RACE reads, TCRdb lists one record per CDR3 protein. The data contain some 160,000 distinct CDR3 sequences, around 8.5% of them singletons. Sequences were derived from CD8+ T cells sorted from PBMCs, sampled 45 days after the yellow fever booster vaccination. The source is a man between 18 and 29 years old who received the YFV17D yellow fever vaccine.

The chain couples TRBV7-2 to TRBJ2-2; 8 nucleotides agree with TRBD1. The ends lost 5 bases at V and 1 base at J; junction bases unmatched: 6. The V gene's germline CDR1 is SGHTA and CDR2 FQGNSA. The CDR3 loop spans 16 amino acids. CDR3 residues: CASSPPDRENTGELFF. CDR3 sequence (DNA): TGTGCCAGCAGCCCGCCGGACAGGGAGAACACCGGGGAGCTGTTTTTT.

The J gene is TRBJ2-2, the V gene TRBV12-3 or TRBV12-4, with D possibly called TRBD1 or TRBD2 (7 bases each). The length of the CDR3 is 17 residues. The ends were cut back, 3 bases at V and 7 bases at J, with 21 bases in the middle. The CDR3 here is CASSFPGEGALDGELFF. The CDR3 DNA is TGTGCCAGCAGTTTCCCAGGGGAGGGGGCGCTGGACGGGGAGCTGTTTTTT.

CDR3: CASSWGIDSNQPQHF. CDR3 bases: TGTGCCAGCAGTTGGGGAATCGATAGCAATCAGCCCCAGCATTTT. This chain joins TRBV12-3 or TRBV12-4 and TRBJ1-5, with unresolved D. The ends were cut back, 4 bases at V and 0 bases at J, with 10 bases in the middle. This CDR3 is built from 15 residues.

This clonotype was seen many times. This chain links TRBV6-2 or TRBV6-3 with TRBJ2-3, with D tentatively TRBD2 (6 bases). The V gene lost 0 bases and the J gene lost 0 bases, with 10 bases spanning the gap. The CDR3 extends over 16 amino acids. Germline CDR1 and CDR2: MNHEY and SVGEGT. The CDR3 sequence: CASSYSRGDSTDTQYF. The CDR3 DNA is TGTGCCAGCAGTTACTCTCGCGGGGATAGCACAGATACGCAGTATTTT.

This clonotype turned up a few times. The germline gene is not matched at one end of the junction; a read error may be the cause. V and J are TRBV4-1 and TRBJ2-1; either TRBD1 or TRBD2 may fit D (5 bases each). The CDR3 extends over 14 amino acids. Germline CDR1 MGHRA, CDR2 YSYEKL. CDR3 sequence reads: CASTQRQGRNEQFF. Written as DNA, the CDR3 is TGCGCCAGCACCCAACGGCAGGGACGCAATGAGCAGTTCTTC.

The CDR3 loop reads CASSYIEDYEQYV. The DNA of the CDR3 is TGTGCCAGCAGTTACATCGAGGACTACGAGCAGTACGTC. V usage is TRBV6-6 and J usage is TRBJ2-7; D unresolved. Germline CDR1 MNHNY, CDR2 SVGAGI (reference sequence). V was shortened by 2 bases and J by 3 bases, with 8 bases between the two germline ends. The CDR3 is made up of 13 amino acids.

This chain connects TRBV2 to TRBJ2-3, with a possible D match to TRBD2 (7 bases). Trimming stripped 9 bases from V and 2 bases from J, with 21 bases between. The CDR3 contains 16 residues. CDR1 SNHLY and CDR2 FYNNEI come from the germline V gene. CDR3 DNA: TGTGCCAGTCCCCGAAGAGGGAGGGGGTCCACAGATACGCAGTATTTT. Encoded protein: CASPRRGRGSTDTQYF.

Only one count was recorded for this clonotype. The gene calls are TRBV6-2 or TRBV6-3 and TRBJ2-3; D not certain. The ends were cut back, 6 bases at V and 4 bases at J, with 14 bases in the middle. CDR1 MNHEY and CDR2 SVGEGT come from the germline V gene. The CDR3 totals 14 residues. The CDR3 is CASSPGMAPDTQYF. CDR3 DNA: TGTGCCAGCAGCCCCGGAATGGCGCCAGATACGCAGTATTTT.

This clonotype has just a few counts. V and J are TRBV4-1 and TRBJ1-2; D possibly corresponds to TRBD1 (6 bases). Germline-derived CDR1 and CDR2 are MGHRA and YSYEKL. V was cut by 1 base and J by 4 bases, with 13 bases left in between. The CDR3 contains 15 residues. This CDR3 is CASSQASGDIYGYTF. CDR3 DNA: TGCGCCAGCAGCCAAGCCTCAGGGGATATCTATGGCTACACCTTC.

This chain links TRBV15 with TRBJ2-1; tentatively, D is TRBD1 (6 bases). Trimming cost V 9 bases and J 6 bases, with 12 bases left between them. Germline V gene sequence: CDR1 LNHNV, CDR2 YYDKDF (reference sequence). The CDR3 length is 12 residues. The CDR3 DNA sequence: TGTGCCACTGGTGGGGGCGGCAATGAGCAGTTCTTC. The encoded protein is CATGGGGNEQFF. The full variable domain, its missing parts supplied by reference TRBV15 and TRBJ2-1, is DAMVIQNPRYQVTQFGKPVTLSCSQTLNHNVMYWYQQKSSQAPKLLFHYYDKDFNNEADTPDNFQSRRPNTSFCFLDIRSPGLGDTAMYLCATGGGGNEQFFGPGTRLTVL.

The chain recombines TRBV6-1 with TRBJ1-5; no reliable D call. CDR1 is MNHNS and CDR2 is SASEGT in the germline V gene. Trimming removed 8 bases from V and 2 bases from J, with 19 bases in between. This CDR3 is built from 16 residues. CDR3 residues: CASPGSRDRRNQPQHF. CDR3 DNA: TGTGCCAGCCCGGGGAGCCGGGATAGGCGCAATCAGCCCCAGCATTTT.

V and J are TRBV12-3 or TRBV12-4 and TRBJ1-5; D might be TRBD1 (5 bases). V was trimmed by 10 bases and J by 5 bases, leaving 18 bases between them. The CDR3 extends over 14 amino acids. The CDR3 DNA is TGTGCCAACAAATCAGGGTTATGGGATCAGCCCCAGCATTTT. Translated, it gives CANKSGLWDQPQHF.

This clonotype has a handful of counts. The chain has TRBV12-3 or TRBV12-4 and TRBJ1-1, with unresolved D. CDR3 length equals 12 residues. V lost 8 bases to trimming and J lost 4 bases, with 11 bases between them. CDR3 DNA sequence: TGTGCCAGCGGGTTGAATCCCACTGAAGCTTTCTTT. This sequence encodes CASGLNPTEAFF.

The table lists this clonotype with a few counts. The rearrangement uses TRBV12-3 or TRBV12-4 and TRBJ2-2; no clear D. This CDR3 has 14 amino acids. Trimming cost V 2 bases and J 1 base, with 5 bases left between them. CDR3 nucleotides: TGTGCCAGCAGTTTATCCGGGAACACCGGGGAGCTGTTTTTT. The encoded protein is CASSLSGNTGELFF.